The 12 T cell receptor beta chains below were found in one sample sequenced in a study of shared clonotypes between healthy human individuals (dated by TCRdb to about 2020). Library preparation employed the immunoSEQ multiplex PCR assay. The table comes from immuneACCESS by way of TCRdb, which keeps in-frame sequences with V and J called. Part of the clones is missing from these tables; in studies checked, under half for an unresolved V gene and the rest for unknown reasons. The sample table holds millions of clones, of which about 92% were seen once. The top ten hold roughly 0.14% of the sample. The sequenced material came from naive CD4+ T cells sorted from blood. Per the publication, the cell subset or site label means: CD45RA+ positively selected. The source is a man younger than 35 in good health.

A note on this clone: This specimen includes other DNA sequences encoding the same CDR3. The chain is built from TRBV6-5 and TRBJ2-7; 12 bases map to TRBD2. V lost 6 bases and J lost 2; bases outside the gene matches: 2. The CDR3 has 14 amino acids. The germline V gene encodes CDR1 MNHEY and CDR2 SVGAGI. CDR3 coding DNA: TGTGCCAGCAGCAGACTAGCGGGGGCCTACGAGCAGTACTTC. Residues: CASSRLAGAYEQYF.

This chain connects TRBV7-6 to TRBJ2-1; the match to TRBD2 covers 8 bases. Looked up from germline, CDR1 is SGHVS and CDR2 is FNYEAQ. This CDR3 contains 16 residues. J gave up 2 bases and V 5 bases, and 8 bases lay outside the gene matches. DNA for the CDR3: TGTGCCAGCAGCCCCGCGAGCGGGGGCGCCTACAATGAGCAGTTCTTC. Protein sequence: CASSPASGGAYNEQFF.

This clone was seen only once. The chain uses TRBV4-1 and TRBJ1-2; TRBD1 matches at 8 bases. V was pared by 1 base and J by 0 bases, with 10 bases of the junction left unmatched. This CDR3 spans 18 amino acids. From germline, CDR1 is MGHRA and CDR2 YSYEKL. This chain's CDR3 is CASSQVLTRQGTNYGYTF. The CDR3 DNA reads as TGCGCCAGCAGCCAAGTCCTTACCCGACAGGGGACTAACTATGGCTACACCTTC.

CDR3 amino acids: CASRKGTPNEQFF. As DNA, the CDR3 is TGTGCCAGCAGGAAAGGGACCCCCAATGAGCAGTTCTTC. The chain joins TRBV6-1 to TRBJ2-1; D may match TRBD1 or TRBD2 (5 bases each). This CDR3 has 13 residues. CDR1 and CDR2 from the germline V gene are MNHNS and SASEGT. Trimming left V 6 bases short and J 6 bases short, with 12 bases between.

The CDR3 nucleotides are TGTGCCAGCAGCCGACTGAGGACTAGGGCTTACGAGCAGTACTTC. Translating it yields CASSRLRTRAYEQYF. The chain employs TRBV11-2 and TRBJ2-7; 7 bases agree with TRBD2. Losses at the gene ends were 5 bases for V and 4 bases for J; bases not matched to a gene: 11. The germline V gene encodes CDR1 SGHAT and CDR2 FQNNGV. This CDR3 contains 15 residues. The whole variable domain, filled in from reference TRBV11-2 and TRBJ2-7, reads EAGVAQSPRYKIIEKRQSVAFWCNPISGHATLYWYQQILGQGPKLLIQFQNNGVVDDSQLPKDRFSAERLKGVDSTLKIQPAKLEDSAVYLCASSRLRTRAYEQYFGPGTRLTVT.

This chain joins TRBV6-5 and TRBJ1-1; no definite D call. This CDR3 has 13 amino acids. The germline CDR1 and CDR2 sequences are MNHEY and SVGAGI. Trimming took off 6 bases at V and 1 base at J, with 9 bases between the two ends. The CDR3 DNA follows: TGTGCCAGCAGGAGATCAGAGAACACTGAAGCTTTCTTT. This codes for CASRRSENTEAFF.

The chain's CDR3 is CASSLVGLAGQETQYF. The CDR3 DNA follows: TGTGCCAGCAGCTTAGTTGGCCTAGCGGGTCAAGAGACCCAGTACTTC. The V and J genes are TRBV7-2 and TRBJ2-5; 8 bases are shared with TRBD2. The J segment lost 2 bases and the V segment lost 1 base, leaving 6 bases of the junction unmatched. There are 16 residues in the CDR3. Per germline, CDR1 SGHTA and CDR2 FQGNSA.

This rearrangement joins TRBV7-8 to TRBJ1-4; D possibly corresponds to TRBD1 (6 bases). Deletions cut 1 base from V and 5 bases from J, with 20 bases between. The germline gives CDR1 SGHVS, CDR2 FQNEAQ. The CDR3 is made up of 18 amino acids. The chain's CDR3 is CASSLGERDTRRNEKLFF. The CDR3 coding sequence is TGTGCCAGCAGCTTAGGGGAGCGGGACACCCGGAGGAATGAAAAACTGTTTTTT. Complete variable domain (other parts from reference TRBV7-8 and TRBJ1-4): GAGVSQSPRYKVAKRGQDVALRCDPISGHVSLFWYQQALGQGPEFLTYFQNEAQLDKSGLPSDRFFAERPEGSVSTLKIQRTQQEDSAVYLCASSLGERDTRRNEKLFFGSGTQLSVL.

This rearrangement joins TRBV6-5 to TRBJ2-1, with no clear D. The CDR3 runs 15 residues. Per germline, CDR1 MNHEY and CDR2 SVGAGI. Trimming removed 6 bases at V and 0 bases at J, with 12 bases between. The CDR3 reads CASSSDQSSYNEQFF. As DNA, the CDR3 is TGTGCCAGCAGCTCGGACCAGAGCTCCTACAATGAGCAGTTCTTC.

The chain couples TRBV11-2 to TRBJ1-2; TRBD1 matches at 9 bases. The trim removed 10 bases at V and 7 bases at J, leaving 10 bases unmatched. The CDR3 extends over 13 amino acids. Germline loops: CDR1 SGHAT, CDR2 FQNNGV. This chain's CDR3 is CATGQGFLSGYTF. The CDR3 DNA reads TGTGCCACCGGACAGGGGTTTTTGAGTGGCTACACCTTC.

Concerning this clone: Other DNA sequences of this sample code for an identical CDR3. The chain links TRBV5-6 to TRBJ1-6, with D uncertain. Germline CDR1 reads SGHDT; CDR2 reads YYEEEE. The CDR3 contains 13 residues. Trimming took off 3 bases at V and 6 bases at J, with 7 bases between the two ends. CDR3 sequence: CASSSTGNSPLHF. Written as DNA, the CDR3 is TGTGCCAGCAGCTCGACGGGTAATTCACCCCTCCACTTT.

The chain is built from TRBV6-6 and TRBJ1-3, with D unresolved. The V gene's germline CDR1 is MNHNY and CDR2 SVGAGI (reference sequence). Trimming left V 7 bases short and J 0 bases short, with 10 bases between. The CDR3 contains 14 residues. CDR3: CASTATSSGNTIYF. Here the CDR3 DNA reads TGTGCCAGCACCGCGACAAGCTCTGGAAACACCATATATTTT.